This TCR beta chain was identified during a study of OX40 agonist ivuxolimab in advanced cancers. Points from the study as a whole: Low normalized T-cell clonal expansion also characterized some of the nonresponders. The average count of expanded clones was higher among CD8+ T cells than among CD4+.

About this clone itself: Its cognate antigen is unknown.

The CDR3 consists of 17 residues. The trim removed 5 bases at V and 3 bases at J, leaving 10 bases unmatched. The germline V gene encodes CDR1 SGHNT and CDR2 YYREEE (reference sequence). Some clones are missing from TCRdb's copy, which holds only in-frame ones; the method was immunoSEQ multiplex PCR. The table shows about 72,000 clones, with roughly 90% occurring only once. Any history of autoimmune disease or systemic immunosuppression disqualified patients. Collection of blood occurred at baseline, at cycle 4 day 1, and at cycle 7 day 1. The chain recombines TRBV5-4 with TRBJ2-2; TRBD2 matches at 10 bases. The sample was CD4+ or CD8+ T cells sorted from blood, taken in a trial of the OX40 agonist ivuxolimab. This receptor was taken from an adult with an advanced solid tumor such as melanoma, head and neck, liver or kidney cancer. In DNA, the CDR3 is TGTGCCAGCAGTTATGGACTAGCGGTTGGGTACACCGGGGAGCTGTTTTTT. Encoded protein: CASSYGLAVGYTGELFF.